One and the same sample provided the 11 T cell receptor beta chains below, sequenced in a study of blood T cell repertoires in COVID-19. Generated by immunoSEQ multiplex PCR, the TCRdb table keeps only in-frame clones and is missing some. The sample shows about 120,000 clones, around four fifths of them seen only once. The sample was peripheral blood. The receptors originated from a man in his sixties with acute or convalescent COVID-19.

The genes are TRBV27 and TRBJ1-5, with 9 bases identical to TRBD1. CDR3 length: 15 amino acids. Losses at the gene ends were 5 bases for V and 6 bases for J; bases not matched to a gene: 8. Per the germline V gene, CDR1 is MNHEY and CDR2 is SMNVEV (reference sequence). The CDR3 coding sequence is TGTGCCAGCAGTCGTGAACAGGGGGCGGGTCAGCCCCAGCATTTT. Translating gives CASSREQGAGQPQHF.

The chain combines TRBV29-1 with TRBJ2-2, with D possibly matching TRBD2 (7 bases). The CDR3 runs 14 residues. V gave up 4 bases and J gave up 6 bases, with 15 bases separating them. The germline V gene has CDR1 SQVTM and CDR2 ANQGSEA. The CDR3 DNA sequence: TGCAGCGTTGCGATGGGAGGGGGAGCCGGGGAGCTGTTTTTT. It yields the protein CSVAMGGGAGELFF.

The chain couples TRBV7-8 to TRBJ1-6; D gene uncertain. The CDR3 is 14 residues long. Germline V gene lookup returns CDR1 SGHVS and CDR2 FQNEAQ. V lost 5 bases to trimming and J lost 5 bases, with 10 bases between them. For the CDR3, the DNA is TGTGCCAGCAGCCTTACGGGGAATAATTCACCCCTCCACTTT. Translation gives CASSLTGNNSPLHF.

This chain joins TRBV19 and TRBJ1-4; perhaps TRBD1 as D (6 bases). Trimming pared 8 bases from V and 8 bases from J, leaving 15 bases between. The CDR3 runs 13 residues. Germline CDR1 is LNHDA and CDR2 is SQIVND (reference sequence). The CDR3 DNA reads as TGTGCCAGTGTATCGGGACAAAGCGAAAAACTGTTTTTT. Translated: CASVSGQSEKLFF.

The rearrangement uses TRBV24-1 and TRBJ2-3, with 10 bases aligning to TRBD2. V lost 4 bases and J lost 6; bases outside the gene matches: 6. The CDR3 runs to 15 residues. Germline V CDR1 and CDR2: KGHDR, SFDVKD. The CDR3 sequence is CATSDPSGSGDTQYF. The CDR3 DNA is TGTGCCACCAGTGACCCTAGCGGGAGTGGGGATACGCAGTATTTT.

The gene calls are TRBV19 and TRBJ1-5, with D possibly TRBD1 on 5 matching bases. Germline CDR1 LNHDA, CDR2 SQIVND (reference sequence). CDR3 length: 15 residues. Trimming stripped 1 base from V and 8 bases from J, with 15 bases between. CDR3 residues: CASSIGGRLQEPQHF. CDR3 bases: TGTGCCAGTAGTATAGGGGGCAGACTTCAGGAGCCCCAGCATTTT.

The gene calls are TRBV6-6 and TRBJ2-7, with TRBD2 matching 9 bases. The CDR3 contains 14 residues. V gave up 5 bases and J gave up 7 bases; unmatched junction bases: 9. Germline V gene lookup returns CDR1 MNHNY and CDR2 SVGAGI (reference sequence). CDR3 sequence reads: CASSPQAGGGEQYF. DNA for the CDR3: TGTGCCAGCAGTCCCCAAGCGGGAGGAGGGGAGCAGTACTTC.

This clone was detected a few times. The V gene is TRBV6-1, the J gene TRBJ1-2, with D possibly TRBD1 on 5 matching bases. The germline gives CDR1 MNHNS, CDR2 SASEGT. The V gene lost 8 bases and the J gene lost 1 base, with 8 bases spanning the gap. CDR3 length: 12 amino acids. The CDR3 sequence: CASGRVNYGYTF. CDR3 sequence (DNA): TGTGCCAGCGGCAGGGTTAACTATGGCTACACCTTC.

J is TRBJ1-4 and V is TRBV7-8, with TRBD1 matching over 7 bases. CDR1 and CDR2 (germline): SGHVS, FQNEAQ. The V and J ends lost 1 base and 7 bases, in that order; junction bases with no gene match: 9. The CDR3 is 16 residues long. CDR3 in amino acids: CASSLVTGALSEKLFF. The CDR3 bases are TGTGCCAGCAGCTTAGTTACAGGGGCCCTATCTGAAAAACTGTTTTTT.

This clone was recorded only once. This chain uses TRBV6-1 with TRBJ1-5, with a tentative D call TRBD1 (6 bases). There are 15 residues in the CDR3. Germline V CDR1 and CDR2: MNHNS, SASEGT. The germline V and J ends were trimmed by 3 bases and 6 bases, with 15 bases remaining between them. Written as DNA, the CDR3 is TGTGCCAGCAGTGAGGTAGGGACAACGGGTCAGCCCCAGCATTTT. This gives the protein CASSEVGTTGQPQHF.

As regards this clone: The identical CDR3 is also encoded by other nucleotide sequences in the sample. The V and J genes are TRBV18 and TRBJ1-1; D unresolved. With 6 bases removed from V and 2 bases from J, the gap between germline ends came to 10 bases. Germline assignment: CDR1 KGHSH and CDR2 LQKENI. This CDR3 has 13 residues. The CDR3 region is CASSPTLNTEAFF. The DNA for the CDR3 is TGTGCCAGCTCCCCTACCCTTAACACTGAAGCTTTCTTT. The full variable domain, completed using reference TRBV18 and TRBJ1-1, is NAGVMQNPRHLVRRRGQEARLRCSPMKGHSHVYWYRQLPEEGLKFMVYLQKENIIDESGMPKERFSAEFPKEGPSILRIQQVVRGDSAAYFCASSPTLNTEAFFGQGTRLTVV.